This T cell receptor beta chain appears in the sequencing data of a study of T-cell reconstitution after alpha-beta-depleted transplantation in children. This CDR3 comprises 16 residues. Looked up from germline, CDR1 is SGHAT and CDR2 is FQNNGV. V shed 5 bases, J shed 8 bases, and the junction held 12 bases outside the gene matches. Preparation of the TCRbeta library involved a method that used unique molecular identifiers. TCRdb re-analysed the PCR reads in MiXCR, keeping a single row per CDR3 protein. Of some 110,000 distinct CDR3 sequences listed, about 9.3% are singletons. The source of this sequence is a boy between 2 and 10 years old with acute lymphoblastic leukemia, due to receive a stem cell transplant. The sequenced sample was PBMCs, obtained before TCRalphabeta/CD19-depleted stem cell transplant. V usage is TRBV11-2 and J usage is TRBJ2-1; 10 nucleotides align to TRBD1. CDR3 DNA sequence: TGTGCCAGCAGCACCTACGGACAGGGGGGGGAGGATGAGCAGTTCTTC. Translation: CASSTYGQGGEDEQFF.